The rows below give T cell receptor beta chains drawn from one sample of a study of blood T cells in healthy people across ages. TCRdb called the 5' RACE reads again in MiXCR, with one record for every CDR3 protein. The table lists 650,000 to 900,000 distinct CDR3 sequences, around 62% of them singletons. The sequenced material came from blood. These receptors were collected from a man aged 25 to 40 in good health. CDR3s include the opening cysteine and the closing phenylalanine or tryptophan. D genes are given only for firm matches. Rows give clone size only sometimes, using once, few, many, or a class for an expanded clone.

J gene,clone size,V gene,D gene,CDR3 DNA,CDR3 protein
TRBJ1-4,-,TRBV5-6,TRBD1,TGTGCCAGCAGCTTGGACGAGGGGGCAAGTGGAGAAAAACTGTTTTTT,CASSLDEGASGEKLFF
TRBJ2-5,-,TRBV6-2/TRBV6-3,-,TGTGCCAGCCGGTCGAGCGAACAAGAGACCCAGTACTTC,CASRSSEQETQYF
TRBJ2-5,-,TRBV9,-,TGTGCCAGCAGCGTAGATAAAGGCGGCAAGGAGACCCAGTACTTC,CASSVDKGGKETQYF
TRBJ2-4,many,TRBV18,-,TGTGCCAGCTCACCACCCAGGGTTGGAGCCAAAAACATTCAGTACTTC,CASSPPRVGAKNIQYF
TRBJ1-4,-,TRBV29-1,TRBD1,TGCAGCGTTGATTTCCGGGACAGCACTAATGAAAAACTGTTTTTT,CSVDFRDSTNEKLFF
TRBJ2-7,-,TRBV29-1,-,TGCAGCGTTGAGGGGACGTCAGGACCCCTCCACGAGCAGTACTTC,CSVEGTSGPLHEQYF
TRBJ2-1,-,TRBV5-5,TRBD2,TGTGCCAGCAGCTTGGTCCTGCTAGCGGGGGGCAATGAGCAGTTCTTC,CASSLVLLAGGNEQFF
TRBJ2-7,-,TRBV29-1,-,TGCAGCGTTGCCGACAGTTTTGACGAGCAGTACTTC,CSVADSFDEQYF
TRBJ2-7,-,TRBV12-3/TRBV12-4,-,TGTGCCAGCACCCAGGCCGGGGCCCACGAGCAGTACTTC,CASTQAGAHEQYF
TRBJ2-1,-,TRBV9,TRBD2,TGTGCCAGCAGCGTATCACTAGCGGGGGGACTAAACAATGAGCAGTTCTTC,CASSVSLAGGLNNEQFF
TRBJ2-1,-,TRBV20-1,TRBD2,TGCAGTGCTAGTCAGGGACTAGTCCATGAGCAGTTCTTC,CSASQGLVHEQFF
TRBJ2-3,-,TRBV7-2,-,TGTGCCAGCAGCCTTGGAGGGGCGGGGTTCACAGATACGCAGTATTTT,CASSLGGAGFTDTQYF
TRBJ1-6,-,TRBV7-2,-,TGTGCCAGCAGCGACGTGTTTGGGGGCCGTAATTCACCCCTCCACTTT,CASSDVFGGRNSPLHF
TRBJ2-5,-,TRBV9,-,TGTGCCAGCAGCACCCACGACGGAGGGGAAGAGACCCAGTACTTC,CASSTHDGGEETQYF
TRBJ2-1,-,TRBV7-2,-,TGTGCCAGCAGCTCCCTTGGGACGGCTGCCAGGGACAATGAGCAGTTCTTC,CASSSLGTAARDNEQFF
TRBJ2-3,-,TRBV6-6,TRBD1,TGTGCCTCCCGCAACCCCGTGACAGGGGCCATCACAGATACGCAGTATTTT,CASRNPVTGAITDTQYF
TRBJ1-2,-,TRBV29-1,TRBD1,TGCAGCGTTCAACAGGGGAATGGGGGCTACACCTTC,CSVQQGNGGYTF
TRBJ2-7,-,TRBV29-1,TRBD2,TGCAGCGTGGAAGCGGGGGGGGGACCCTACGAGCAGTACTTC,CSVEAGGGPYEQYF
TRBJ2-7,many,TRBV6-2/TRBV6-3,-,TGTGCCAGCAGCAAGAGGATCGACGCCCCCTACGAGCAGTACTTC,CASSKRIDAPYEQYF
TRBJ1-1,-,TRBV12-5,TRBD1,TGTGCTAGTGGTTTCATGGACAGGGTGGTCACTGAAGCTTTCTTT,CASGFMDRVVTEAFF
TRBJ2-3,many,TRBV12-3/TRBV12-4,TRBD2,TGTGCCAGCAGTTTCTCTGTGGGAGCGGGGAGGACAGATACGCAGTATTTT,CASSFSVGAGRTDTQYF
TRBJ1-2,-,TRBV6-5,TRBD1,TGTGCCAGCAGTTACCCCGCCGGGACAGGGGAGTATGGCTACACCTTC,CASSYPAGTGEYGYTF
TRBJ2-1,-,TRBV5-1,-,TGCGCCAGCAGCTTGGCCATCCTCCAGGGGGGCGCTTACAATGAGCAGTTCTTC,CASSLAILQGGAYNEQFF
TRBJ1-5,-,TRBV6-2/TRBV6-3,-,TGTGCCAGCAGTTACCTGGATCAGCCCCAGCATTTT,CASSYLDQPQHF
TRBJ2-3,-,TRBV4-3,-,TGCGCCAGCACGCCCAGGGGCGCGGGCACAGATACGCAGTATTTT,CASTPRGAGTDTQYF
TRBJ2-3,-,TRBV24-1,TRBD2,TGTGCCACCAGTGACCCCGGACTAGCGGGGGGCACAGATACGCAGTATTTT,CATSDPGLAGGTDTQYF
TRBJ2-7,-,TRBV4-3,-,TGCGCCAGCAGCCACCAGACACAGAGTTACTACGAGCAGTACTTC,CASSHQTQSYYEQYF
TRBJ2-7,-,TRBV5-1,TRBD2,TGCGCCAGCAGCTTGGAGACTAGCGGGGGGGCCTACGAGCAGTACTTC,CASSLETSGGAYEQYF
TRBJ2-1,-,TRBV7-9,TRBD1,TGTGCCAGCAGCTTAATCAGGGGGATTAGCAATGAGCAGTTCTTC,CASSLIRGISNEQFF
TRBJ2-1,-,TRBV5-1,-,TGCGCCAGCAGCTTGGCCCCCGAGGACGATGAGCAGTTCTTC,CASSLAPEDDEQFF
TRBJ1-2,few,TRBV6-6,-,TGTGCCAGCAACTTGGGTCAGTCTAACTATGGCTACACCTTC,CASNLGQSNYGYTF
TRBJ2-7,-,TRBV6-5,-,TGTGCCAGCACTAAACCGGGGACCGAGCAGTACTTC,CASTKPGTEQYF
TRBJ1-2,-,TRBV27,TRBD1,TGTGCCAGCAGTGTATCGACAGGGGTCGATGGCTACACCTTC,CASSVSTGVDGYTF
TRBJ2-3,-,TRBV18,-,TGTGCCAGCTCACCATGGGGGGACCGGGGAGATACGCAGTATTTT,CASSPWGDRGDTQYF
TRBJ2-5,-,TRBV7-2,TRBD2,TGTGCCAGCAGCTTAGCCCTTCTGGGACTAGCGGGGCGGGAGACCCAGTACTTC,CASSLALLGLAGRETQYF